The rows below give T cell receptor beta chains drawn from one sample of a study of response to subunit inactivated influenza vaccine. One entry per CDR3 protein results from TCRdb running MiXCR on the RT-PCR reads. The sample records roughly 570,000 distinct CDR3 sequences, 13% being singletons. This material consisted of PBMCs from blood, taken roughly 47 days after vaccination. The receptors shown here come from a man aged 50 or older who received an inactivated influenza vaccine. Each CDR3 is given with its conserved first and last residue. A D gene is named only where the DNA matches it firmly. Size values are once, few and many counts, or a class for expanded clones, and some rows have none.

CDR3aa: CASSLAHPGELFF
CDR3nt: TGTGCCAGCAGCTTAGCCCATCCCGGGGAGCTGTTTTTT
abundance: many
v_gene: TRBV11-2
d_gene: NA
j_gene: TRBJ2-2

CDR3aa: CASSLYSKETQYF
CDR3nt: TGTGCCAGCAGCTTGTATAGCAAGGAGACCCAGTACTTC
abundance: few
v_gene: TRBV7-2
d_gene: NA
j_gene: TRBJ2-5

CDR3aa: CASSQPTGTRGSEQYF
CDR3nt: TGTGCCAGCAGCCAGCCTACCGGGACTAGGGGTTCCGAGCAGTACTTC
abundance: NA
v_gene: TRBV4-2
d_gene: TRBD2
j_gene: TRBJ2-7

CDR3aa: CASSIVGLHGTDTQYF
CDR3nt: TGTGCCAGTAGTATCGTAGGACTCCACGGCACAGATACGCAGTATTTT
abundance: few
v_gene: TRBV19
d_gene: NA
j_gene: TRBJ2-3

CDR3aa: CASSPGQLIYNEQFF
CDR3nt: TGTGCCAGCAGTCCGGGACAGCTTATTTACAATGAGCAGTTCTTC
abundance: NA
v_gene: TRBV6-6
d_gene: TRBD1
j_gene: TRBJ2-1

CDR3aa: CASSLYGNQPQHF
CDR3nt: TGTGCCAGCAGCTTATATGGTAATCAGCCCCAGCATTTT
abundance: few
v_gene: TRBV7-2
d_gene: NA
j_gene: TRBJ1-5

CDR3aa: CASSTQGLYGYTF
CDR3nt: TGTGCCAGCAGTACACAGGGCCTCTATGGCTACACCTTC
abundance: NA
v_gene: TRBV12-3/TRBV12-4
d_gene: NA
j_gene: TRBJ1-2

CDR3aa: CASSEWASANTGELFF
CDR3nt: TGTGCCAGCAGTGAATGGGCGTCCGCGAACACCGGGGAGCTGTTTTTT
abundance: NA
v_gene: TRBV25-1
d_gene: NA
j_gene: TRBJ2-2

CDR3aa: CAISESKAGDRETQYF
CDR3nt: TGTGCCATCAGTGAGTCGAAGGCGGGGGACCGGGAGACCCAGTACTTC
abundance: many
v_gene: TRBV10-3
d_gene: TRBD2
j_gene: TRBJ2-5

CDR3aa: CSAGLAGGPRETQYF
CDR3nt: TGCAGCGCTGGACTAGCGGGAGGGCCTCGAGAGACCCAGTACTTC
abundance: NA
v_gene: TRBV29-1
d_gene: TRBD2
j_gene: TRBJ2-5

CDR3aa: CASSLTGSAGDTQYF
CDR3nt: TGTGCCAGCAGCTTAACAGGGAGCGCGGGGGATACGCAGTATTTT
abundance: NA
v_gene: TRBV7-3
d_gene: NA
j_gene: TRBJ2-3

CDR3aa: CASRAGGITDTQYF
CDR3nt: TGTGCCAGCAGAGCGGGGGGGATCACAGATACGCAGTATTTT
abundance: few
v_gene: TRBV6-2/TRBV6-3
d_gene: TRBD2
j_gene: TRBJ2-3

CDR3aa: CASSKRAIAGGCYEQYF
CDR3nt: TGTGCCAGCAGCAAGCGGGCTATCGCGGGGGGCTGCTACGAGCAGTACTTC
abundance: many
v_gene: TRBV21-1
d_gene: NA
j_gene: TRBJ2-7

CDR3aa: CAWSPAYNEQFF
CDR3nt: TGTGCCTGGAGTCCGGCCTACAATGAGCAGTTCTTC
abundance: few
v_gene: TRBV30
d_gene: NA
j_gene: TRBJ2-1

CDR3aa: CASSLARPASGGLVDNEQFF
CDR3nt: TGCGCCAGCAGCTTGGCCAGACCGGCTAGCGGGGGTCTCGTCGACAATGAGCAGTTCTTC
abundance: few
v_gene: TRBV5-1
d_gene: TRBD2
j_gene: TRBJ2-1

CDR3aa: CSGRTGTYEQYF
CDR3nt: TGCAGCGGCAGGACAGGAACCTACGAGCAGTACTTC
abundance: many
v_gene: TRBV29-1
d_gene: TRBD1
j_gene: TRBJ2-7

CDR3aa: CATSAKYSGGAFF
CDR3nt: TGTGCCACCAGTGCCAAGTATTCCGGAGGAGCTTTCTTT
abundance: NA
v_gene: TRBV24-1
d_gene: NA
j_gene: TRBJ1-1

CDR3aa: CSVERAGELFF
CDR3nt: TGCAGCGTTGAGAGGGCCGGGGAGCTGTTTTTT
abundance: NA
v_gene: TRBV29-1
d_gene: NA
j_gene: TRBJ2-2

CDR3aa: CASTDWSSNQPQHF
CDR3nt: TGTGCCAGCACTGACTGGAGCAGCAATCAGCCCCAGCATTTT
abundance: few
v_gene: TRBV6-2/TRBV6-3
d_gene: NA
j_gene: TRBJ1-5

CDR3aa: CATSDELGHEAFF
CDR3nt: TGTGCCACCAGTGATGAATTGGGCCATGAAGCTTTCTTT
abundance: few
v_gene: TRBV24-1
d_gene: NA
j_gene: TRBJ1-1

CDR3aa: CASSLRATLATTYNEQFF
CDR3nt: TGTGCCAGCAGCTTAAGGGCCACTCTTGCGACCACCTACAATGAGCAGTTCTTC
abundance: NA
v_gene: TRBV11-2
d_gene: NA
j_gene: TRBJ2-1

CDR3aa: CASSVARNEQFF
CDR3nt: TGTGCCAGCAGCGTAGCTAGGAATGAGCAGTTCTTC
abundance: many
v_gene: TRBV2
d_gene: NA
j_gene: TRBJ2-1

CDR3aa: CASSNGQGASYEQYF
CDR3nt: TGTGCCAGCAGCAATGGACAGGGGGCTTCCTACGAGCAGTACTTC
abundance: few
v_gene: TRBV21-1
d_gene: NA
j_gene: TRBJ2-7

CDR3aa: CATSDPRHHDSYNEQFF
CDR3nt: TGTGCCACCAGTGACCCGCGACACCACGATTCCTACAATGAGCAGTTCTTC
abundance: few
v_gene: TRBV24-1
d_gene: NA
j_gene: TRBJ2-1

CDR3aa: CASRGGEAVYQETQYF
CDR3nt: TGCGCCAGCAGGGGCGGGGAAGCGGTGTACCAAGAGACCCAGTACTTC
abundance: NA
v_gene: TRBV5-1
d_gene: NA
j_gene: TRBJ2-5

CDR3aa: CASSPGMAYNEQFF
CDR3nt: TGTGCCAGCAGCCCAGGGATGGCCTACAATGAGCAGTTCTTC
abundance: NA
v_gene: TRBV7-9
d_gene: NA
j_gene: TRBJ2-1

CDR3aa: CASSLRVRTTEAFF
CDR3nt: TGTGCCAGCAGCCTCCGGGTAAGGACCACTGAAGCTTTCTTT
abundance: NA
v_gene: TRBV5-7
d_gene: NA
j_gene: TRBJ1-1

CDR3aa: CASSQSRAGITYEQYF
CDR3nt: TGTGCCAGCAGCCAATCACGGGCCGGAATCACCTACGAGCAGTACTTC
abundance: few
v_gene: TRBV7-8
d_gene: NA
j_gene: TRBJ2-7

CDR3aa: CASTLRVGGSYEQYF
CDR3nt: TGCGCCAGCACCCTACGGGTGGGAGGCTCCTACGAGCAGTACTTC
abundance: NA
v_gene: TRBV4-1
d_gene: NA
j_gene: TRBJ2-7

CDR3aa: CASSVNGRGSINEQFF
CDR3nt: TGTGCCAGCAGTGTTAATGGTAGGGGGAGTATCAATGAGCAGTTCTTC
abundance: NA
v_gene: TRBV6-1
d_gene: NA
j_gene: TRBJ2-1

CDR3aa: CASSLATTGGTDTQYF
CDR3nt: TGCGCCAGCAGCTTGGCGACGACAGGGGGCACAGATACGCAGTATTTT
abundance: NA
v_gene: TRBV5-1
d_gene: TRBD1
j_gene: TRBJ2-3

CDR3aa: CASSVLGQDYEQYF
CDR3nt: TGTGCCAGCAGTGTATTAGGACAGGATTACGAGCAGTACTTC
abundance: NA
v_gene: TRBV2
d_gene: TRBD1
j_gene: TRBJ2-7

CDR3aa: CASTSGLNTGELFF
CDR3nt: TGTGCCAGCACCTCGGGACTTAACACCGGGGAGCTGTTTTTT
abundance: many
v_gene: TRBV12-3/TRBV12-4
d_gene: NA
j_gene: TRBJ2-2

CDR3aa: CASKRGQGGSYEQYF
CDR3nt: TGTGCCAGCAAAAGAGGACAGGGAGGATCCTACGAGCAGTACTTC
abundance: NA
v_gene: TRBV6-1
d_gene: TRBD1
j_gene: TRBJ2-7

CDR3aa: CSAEGQGRHEQYF
CDR3nt: TGCAGCGCCGAGGGGCAGGGGAGGCACGAGCAGTACTTC
abundance: NA
v_gene: TRBV29-1
d_gene: NA
j_gene: TRBJ2-7

CDR3aa: CASSLYRGGYEQYF
CDR3nt: TGTGCCAGCAGCTTATACAGGGGTGGCTACGAGCAGTACTTC
abundance: NA
v_gene: TRBV7-2
d_gene: TRBD1
j_gene: TRBJ2-7

CDR3aa: CSAEGGTGTYNEQFF
CDR3nt: TGCAGTGCTGAAGGGGGGACAGGGACCTACAATGAGCAGTTCTTC
abundance: NA
v_gene: TRBV20-1
d_gene: TRBD1
j_gene: TRBJ2-1

CDR3aa: CASSLPGQGPSSSYEQYF
CDR3nt: TGTGCCAGCAGCCTTCCGGGACAAGGGCCCTCGAGCTCCTACGAGCAGTACTTC
abundance: few
v_gene: TRBV7-6
d_gene: NA
j_gene: TRBJ2-7

CDR3aa: CSARLLAGVADTQYF
CDR3nt: TGCAGTGCTCGGCTGCTAGCGGGAGTGGCAGATACGCAGTATTTT
abundance: many
v_gene: TRBV20-1
d_gene: TRBD2
j_gene: TRBJ2-3

CDR3aa: CASSKSGQGATEQFF
CDR3nt: TGTGCCAGCAGCAAGTCGGGACAGGGGGCCACTGAGCAGTTCTTC
abundance: NA
v_gene: TRBV7-2
d_gene: TRBD1
j_gene: TRBJ2-1

CDR3aa: CASSASAYNSPLHF
CDR3nt: TGTGCCAGCTCAGCAAGTGCCTATAATTCACCCCTCCACTTT
abundance: NA
v_gene: TRBV18
d_gene: NA
j_gene: TRBJ1-6

CDR3aa: CSVVAGGPREQYF
CDR3nt: TGCAGCGTTGTTGCGGGGGGTCCTCGAGAGCAGTACTTC
abundance: many
v_gene: TRBV29-1
d_gene: TRBD2
j_gene: TRBJ2-7

CDR3aa: CASGESGYSSYNEQFF
CDR3nt: TGTGCCAGCGGGGAGAGCGGATACAGCTCCTACAATGAGCAGTTCTTC
abundance: few
v_gene: TRBV2
d_gene: NA
j_gene: TRBJ2-1

CDR3aa: CASSFRTAIRVGTDTQYF
CDR3nt: TGTGCCAGCAGTTTTCGTACCGCGATTCGTGTCGGTACAGATACGCAGTATTTT
abundance: few
v_gene: TRBV28
d_gene: NA
j_gene: TRBJ2-3

CDR3aa: CASSSGRSSYEQYF
CDR3nt: TGTGCCAGCAGCTCGGGACGGAGCTCCTACGAGCAGTACTTC
abundance: many
v_gene: TRBV7-2
d_gene: NA
j_gene: TRBJ2-7

CDR3aa: CASSRGTGSNEQFF
CDR3nt: TGCGCCAGCAGCAGAGGGACAGGGAGTAATGAGCAGTTCTTC
abundance: NA
v_gene: TRBV5-1
d_gene: TRBD1
j_gene: TRBJ2-1

CDR3aa: CASSTTGTGRTGELFF
CDR3nt: TGTGCCAGCAGTACGACCGGGACAGGGAGGACCGGGGAGCTGTTTTTT
abundance: few
v_gene: TRBV28
d_gene: TRBD1
j_gene: TRBJ2-2